This T cell receptor beta chain is from a study of T-cell reconstitution after alpha-beta-depleted transplantation in children. During its preparation, the TCRbeta library received unique molecular identifiers. Using its own MiXCR run on the PCR reads, TCRdb lists one record per CDR3 protein. The data show a few hundred thousand distinct CDR3 sequences, over 20% seen once. This CDR3 has 14 residues. The germline CDR1 and CDR2 sequences are SGHTA and FQGTGA. V lost 1 base to trimming and J lost 2 bases, with 6 bases between them. Study-level points and caveats: Recipient T cells and thymic progenitors that survived were the source of the high TCRbeta diversity seen at day 60 in some patients.

This clonotype came up a few times. Its cognate antigen is unknown. This material consisted of PBMCs, mostly from graft donor cells, taken 180 days after TCRalphabeta/CD19-depleted stem cell transplant. This sequence originates from a male patient under 18 who had a stem cell transplant for acute lymphoblastic leukemia, so the T cells may come from the graft donor. This chain connects TRBV7-3 to TRBJ1-5; no clear D. The CDR3, as DNA: TGTGCCAGCAGCTTAAACGGACGCAATCAGCCCCAGCATTTT. It encodes CASSLNGRNQPQHF.